A single sample is the source of the 28 T cell receptor beta chains below, sequenced in a study of PD-1 blockade in mismatch repair-deficient tumors. Profiled with immunoSEQ multiplex PCR; TCRdb holds only in-frame clones, not every one. The sample has 75,000 to 80,000 clones, more than 80% seen once. Material: peripheral blood, obtained 44 weeks after starting pembrolizumab. The receptors come from an adult with mismatch repair-deficient cancer.

The chain links TRBV19 to TRBJ1-2; D is unresolved. Germline CDR1 reads LNHDA; CDR2 reads SQIVND (reference sequence). The CDR3 is 14 amino acids. V lost 1 base, J lost 6 bases, and 12 bases lay in between. This chain's CDR3 is CASSIGGGGNGYTF. CDR3 DNA sequence: TGTGCCAGTAGTATAGGAGGCGGAGGAAATGGCTACACCTTC.

V gene TRBV6-5 combines with J gene TRBJ1-5, with D unclear. The V end was cut by 4 bases, the J end by 5 bases, with 9 bases between. CDR1 and CDR2 (germline): MNHEY, SVGAGI. The CDR3 spans 13 residues. CDR3 region: CASSSDRYQPQHF. DNA of the CDR3: TGTGCCAGCAGTTCGGACCGCTATCAGCCCCAGCATTTT.

This clone was seen a single time. This sequence joins TRBV13 and TRBJ2-2; D may match TRBD1 or TRBD2 (5 bases each). The CDR3 totals 12 residues. The V end lost 5 bases, the J end lost 6 bases, and 7 bases lay between the germline ends. Germline V gene sequence: CDR1 PRHDT, CDR2 FYEKMQ (reference sequence). CDR3 amino acids: CASSRGAGELFF. The CDR3, as DNA: TGTGCCAGCAGCAGGGGAGCCGGGGAGCTGTTTTTT.

The sample holds a few counts of this clone. The chain has TRBV30 and TRBJ1-5, with D maybe TRBD1 (5 bases). The germline gives CDR1 GTSNPN, CDR2 SVGIG (reference sequence). V lost 0 bases and J lost 7, with 13 bases in between. The CDR3 sequence is 14 residues long. CDR3 bases: TGTGCCTGGAGTGTAGGAGGGGCTGGGCAGCCCCAGCATTTT. Translated, it gives CAWSVGGAGQPQHF.

V gene TRBV5-6 combines with J gene TRBJ2-7; 7 bases line up with TRBD1. The CDR3 is 14 residues long. V shed 2 bases, J shed 1 base, and the junction held 3 bases outside the gene matches. The germline gives CDR1 SGHDT, CDR2 YYEEEE. The CDR3: CASSFNRGSYEQYF. For the CDR3, the DNA is TGTGCCAGCAGCTTCAACAGGGGATCCTACGAGCAGTACTTC.

V usage is TRBV19 and J usage is TRBJ2-3; a weak D match, TRBD2 (6 bases). This CDR3 comprises 15 residues. V was shortened by 3 bases and J by 1 base, with 11 bases between the two germline ends. From germline, CDR1 is LNHDA and CDR2 SQIVND (reference sequence). DNA for the CDR3: TGTGCCAGTAGTATCCCCGGGACTGGCACAGATACGCAGTATTTT. Translated, it gives CASSIPGTGTDTQYF.

The chain carries TRBV11-3 and TRBJ2-1; the D is unclear. The CDR3 is 12 amino acids. Per the germline V gene, CDR1 is SGHNT and CDR2 is YENEEA. The V gene lost 0 bases and the J gene lost 6 bases, with 3 bases spanning the gap. In DNA form, the CDR3 reads TGTGCCAGCAGCTTAGATGGCAATGAGCAGTTCTTC. Its protein is CASSLDGNEQFF.

This chain connects TRBV19 to TRBJ1-5, with D maybe TRBD1 (5 bases). In germline, CDR1 is LNHDA, CDR2 SQIVND (reference sequence). V was cut by 7 bases and J by 7 bases, with 20 bases left in between. The CDR3 runs to 15 residues. The CDR3 DNA reads as TGTGCCAGTACCCCCGGTTGGGTTGGGGGGCAGCCCCAGCATTTT. This sequence encodes CASTPGWVGGQPQHF.

This clone was observed once. The chain recombines TRBV6-1 with TRBJ2-5; no firm D call. V was trimmed by 0 bases and J by 1 base, leaving 12 bases between them. The CDR3 covers 16 residues. Per germline, CDR1 MNHNS and CDR2 SASEGT. The CDR3 loop is CASSEAPSEGQETQYF. DNA for the CDR3: TGTGCCAGCAGTGAAGCGCCGTCAGAAGGCCAAGAGACCCAGTACTTC.

The chain has TRBV15 and TRBJ1-5; D gene ambiguous. The germline V and J ends were trimmed by 5 bases and 0 bases, with 8 bases remaining between them. There are 14 residues in the CDR3. Germline V gene lookup returns CDR1 LNHNV and CDR2 YYDKDF (reference sequence). CDR3 coding DNA: TGTGCCACCAGCGCAAGATATAGCAATCAGCCCCAGCATTTT. Protein: CATSARYSNQPQHF.

V is TRBV19 and J is TRBJ2-7; 10 nucleotides line up with TRBD1. Germline CDR1 reads LNHDA; CDR2 reads SQIVND (reference sequence). CDR3 length: 13 amino acids. V dropped 6 bases and J dropped 5; count of bases not matched to a gene: 4. The CDR3 spells CASRGQGSDEQYF. In DNA, the CDR3 is TGTGCCAGTAGGGGACAGGGGAGCGACGAGCAGTACTTC.

The rearrangement uses TRBV7-2 and TRBJ1-1, with 10 bases fitting TRBD1. Looked up from germline, CDR1 is SGHTA and CDR2 is FQGNSA. V dropped 5 bases and J dropped 10; count of bases not matched to a gene: 4. The CDR3 runs to 12 residues. The CDR3 region has the DNA TGTGCCAGCAGCATGACAGGGGGCGCAGCTTTCTTT. This sequence encodes CASSMTGGAAFF.

This clone occurred once. The chain carries TRBV21-1 and TRBJ2-7; the table's TRBD2 call for D was not verified on the DNA. TRBV21-1 is listed as a pseudogene. This CDR3 is built from 15 residues. The CDR3 sequence: CASSKGGHRSYEQYF. As DNA, the CDR3 is TGTGCCAGCAGCAAGGGGGGGCATAGATCCTACGAGCAGTACTTC.

The chain couples TRBV29-1 to TRBJ1-2; no clear D gene. This CDR3 spans 13 amino acids. V lost 7 bases, J lost 2 bases, and 14 bases lay in between. Germline CDR1 SQVTM, CDR2 ANQGSEA. CDR3 nucleotides: TGCAGCGCAGGAGGTTTGGGCAACTATGGCTACACCTTC. It is translated as CSAGGLGNYGYTF.

This sequence joins TRBV18 and TRBJ2-7; the match to TRBD1 covers 7 bases. V was clipped by 3 bases and J by 2 bases; unmatched bases: 4. CDR1 KGHSH and CDR2 LQKENI come from the germline V gene. This CDR3 spans 14 amino acids. The CDR3 DNA sequence: TGTGCCAGCTCACCTGTAGGACAGGCCTACGAGCAGTACTTC. Protein: CASSPVGQAYEQYF.

Only a few counts were recorded for this clone. V usage is TRBV6-6 and J usage is TRBJ2-5; 9 bases agree with TRBD1. The germline gives CDR1 MNHNY, CDR2 SVGAGI (reference sequence). The J segment lost 1 base and the V segment lost 4 bases, leaving 7 bases of the junction unmatched. The CDR3 has 16 amino acids. CDR3 amino acids: CASSSPDRGLQETQYF. In nucleotides, the CDR3 is TGTGCCAGCAGTTCCCCGGACAGGGGCCTCCAAGAGACCCAGTACTTC.

This clone occurred a few times. This sequence joins TRBV9 and TRBJ2-2; TRBD1 agrees at 9 bases. CDR1 and CDR2 from the germline V gene are SGDLS and YYNGEE. The CDR3 totals 16 residues. With V trimmed by 2 bases and J by 5 bases, 7 bases remained unmatched. CDR3 sequence: CASSVRPGQGTGELFF. The DNA for the CDR3 is TGTGCCAGCAGCGTTCGACCGGGACAGGGAACCGGGGAGCTGTTTTTT. Together with reference TRBV9 and TRBJ2-2, the CDR3 gives the full variable domain: DSGVTQTPKHLITATGQRVTLRCSPRSGDLSVYWYQQSLDQGLQFLIQYYNGEERAKGNILERFSAQQFPDLHSELNLSSLELGDSALYFCASSVRPGQGTGELFFGEGSRLTVL.

The chain combines TRBV21-1 with TRBJ2-7. TRBV21-1 is a documented pseudogene. The CDR3 consists of 15 residues. The CDR3, as DNA: TGTGCCAGCAGCAACTTCCCCGGCTACTCCTACGAGCAGTACTTC. Its protein product is CASSNFPGYSYEQYF.

J is TRBJ2-7 and V is TRBV18; 9 bases align to TRBD2. The CDR3 extends over 15 amino acids. Germline lookup yields CDR1 KGHSH and CDR2 LQKENI. The V and J ends lost 4 bases and 2 bases, in that order; junction bases with no gene match: 6. CDR3 DNA: TGTGCCAGCTCACAAGAGGCGGGAGGGCCCTACGAGCAGTACTTC. Translated: CASSQEAGGPYEQYF.

The chain couples TRBV27 to TRBJ2-1; 7 nucleotides align to TRBD1. Germline CDR1 MNHEY, CDR2 SMNVEV (reference sequence). The CDR3 sequence is 14 residues long. V lost 7 bases and J lost 0; bases outside the gene matches: 3. CDR3 protein: CASIPGGSYNEQFF. In nucleotides, the CDR3 is TGTGCCAGCATCCCAGGGGGCTCCTACAATGAGCAGTTCTTC.

This chain uses TRBV10-3 with TRBJ1-1; 9 bases line up with TRBD1. CDR1 ENHRY and CDR2 SYGVKD come from the germline V gene. CDR3 length: 15 amino acids. Trimming removed 6 bases from V and 6 bases from J; junction bases left unmatched: 11. This CDR3 is CAISTQGALDPEAFF. In DNA, the CDR3 is TGTGCCATCAGCACACAGGGGGCCCTCGACCCTGAAGCTTTCTTT.

The chain is built from TRBV27 and TRBJ2-7; 12 nucleotides agree with TRBD2. Germline V CDR1 and CDR2: MNHEY, SMNVEV (reference sequence). With V trimmed by 2 bases and J by 7 bases, 3 bases remained unmatched. The CDR3 runs 14 residues. Here the CDR3 reads CASSLLAGGDEQYF. The CDR3 DNA sequence: TGTGCCAGCAGTTTACTAGCGGGAGGGGATGAGCAGTACTTC.

V gene TRBV19 combines with J gene TRBJ2-3; the match to TRBD1 covers 9 bases. Germline CDR1 and CDR2: LNHDA and SQIVND (reference sequence). The CDR3 is 16 amino acids. Unmatched junction bases numbered 11, after V lost 8 bases and J lost 2 bases. In nucleotides, the CDR3 is TGTGCCAGTCAGTCCGGGACAGGGTTATCCACAGATACGCAGTATTTT. This codes for CASQSGTGLSTDTQYF.

There are a few counts of this clone. The V and J genes are TRBV5-6 and TRBJ1-1; D not resolved. CDR1 and CDR2 from the germline V gene are SGHDT and YYEEEE. Trimming cost V 3 bases and J 7 bases, with 10 bases left between them. The CDR3 sequence is 12 residues long. The CDR3 DNA reads TGTGCCAGCAGCTCATGGACGGGTGAAGCTTTCTTT. Amino acids: CASSSWTGEAFF.

The CDR3 DNA is TGTGCCAGTAAAGGGACAGTCTATGGCTACACCTTC. As protein: CASKGTVYGYTF. The rearrangement links TRBV19 to TRBJ1-2; the match to TRBD1 covers 7 bases. The germline V gene has CDR1 LNHDA and CDR2 SQIVND (reference sequence). The CDR3 runs 12 residues. V was pared by 7 bases and J by 4 bases, with 3 bases of the junction left unmatched.

CDR3 protein: CASSQATGSNQPQHF. The CDR3 DNA sequence: TGCGCCAGCAGCCAAGCCACGGGTAGCAATCAGCCCCAGCATTTT. V usage is TRBV4-1 and J usage is TRBJ1-5; D gene uncertain. The V gene lost 1 base and the J gene lost 0 bases, with 7 bases spanning the gap. The CDR3 consists of 15 residues. The germline V gene encodes CDR1 MGHRA and CDR2 YSYEKL.

CDR3 nucleotide sequence: TGTGCCAGCAGTTGGGGTGCCGGGACAGGTTCATACACCTTC. Encoded protein: CASSWGAGTGSYTF. This chain links TRBV6-5 with TRBJ1-2; 8 bases are shared with TRBD1. This CDR3 has 14 residues. Germline V gene sequence: CDR1 MNHEY, CDR2 SVGAGI. V lost 4 bases and J lost 11; bases outside the gene matches: 12.

This chain connects TRBV19 to TRBJ2-7; D unresolved. This CDR3 is built from 15 residues. Germline lookup yields CDR1 LNHDA and CDR2 SQIVND (reference sequence). V lost 5 bases and J 5 bases, leaving 19 bases between the germline ends. The CDR3 is CASSDASGGFDEQYF. CDR3 DNA: TGTGCCAGTAGTGACGCATCAGGTGGGTTCGACGAGCAGTACTTC. Using reference TRBV19 and TRBJ2-7 for the parts outside the CDR3, the full variable domain is DGGITQSPKYLFRKEGQNVTLSCEQNLNHDAMYWYRQDPGQGLRLIYYSQIVNDFQKGDIAEGYSVSREKKESFPLTVTSAQKNPTAFYLCASSDASGGFDEQYFGPGTRLTVT.